These 5 T cell receptor beta chains originate from one sample sequenced in a study of blood T cell repertoires in COVID-19. TCRdb's table, derived via immunoSEQ multiplex PCR, lists solely in-frame clones and lacks some. Of about 370,000 clones listed, more than 70% are singletons. The specimen sequenced was peripheral blood. These receptors all stem from a woman in her thirties with COVID-19, enrolled during active disease.

V is TRBV2 and J is TRBJ1-1; no clear D gene. V shed 6 bases and J shed 8 bases, with 10 bases lying between them. The CDR3 is 11 residues long. Germline V gene lookup returns CDR1 SNHLY and CDR2 FYNNEI. CDR3 sequence (DNA): TGTGCCAGCAGGGAATGGCAGGAAGCTTTCTTT. This gives the protein CASREWQEAFF.

The rearrangement joins TRBV30 to TRBJ1-2; TRBD1 matches 10 bases. Germline-derived CDR1 and CDR2 are GTSNPN and SVGIG (reference sequence). The CDR3 is 15 amino acids. The V segment lost 0 bases and the J segment 4 bases; nucleotides outside the gene matches: 5. CDR3 coding DNA: TGTGCCTGGAGTGTACGCGGGACAGGGGTCTATGGCTACACCTTC. This encodes CAWSVRGTGVYGYTF.

This clone was seen once. The chain uses TRBV28 and TRBJ1-1; D may be TRBD1 (5 bases). V lost 1 base to trimming and J lost 0 bases, with 12 bases between them. Germline CDR1 MDHEN, CDR2 SYDVKM. There are 16 residues in the CDR3. CDR3: CASSLFSGTLNTEAFF. The CDR3 nucleotides read TGTGCCAGCAGTTTATTCTCCGGGACTTTGAACACTGAAGCTTTCTTT. The variable domain in full, completed from reference TRBV28 and TRBJ1-1, reads DVKVTQSSRYLVKRTGEKVFLECVQDMDHENMFWYRQDPGLGLRLIYFSYDVKMKEKGDIPEGYSVSREKKERFSLILESASTNQTSMYLCASSLFSGTLNTEAFFGQGTRLTVV.

This clone showed up just once. This chain joins TRBV30 and TRBJ2-2; D may be TRBD2 (6 bases). This CDR3 comprises 16 residues. The V gene's germline CDR1 is GTSNPN and CDR2 SVGIG (reference sequence). V lost 1 base, J lost 7 bases, and 19 bases lay in between. Here the CDR3 reads CAWSGSASVSIGELFF. In DNA form, the CDR3 reads TGTGCCTGGAGTGGGTCAGCTAGCGTCTCCATCGGGGAGCTGTTTTTT. The whole variable domain, remainder taken from reference TRBV30 and TRBJ2-2, is SQTIHQWPATLVQPVGSPLSLECTVEGTSNPNLYWYRQAAGRGLQLLFYSVGIGQISSEVPQNLSASRPQDRQFILSSKKLLLSDSGFYLCAWSGSASVSIGELFFGEGSRLTVL.

CDR3 amino acids: CASRGEGEKLFF. As DNA, the CDR3 is TGTGCCAGCAGGGGTGAGGGTGAAAAACTGTTTTTT. This sequence joins TRBV2 and TRBJ1-4; the D is unclear. The CDR3 covers 12 residues. Germline assignment: CDR1 SNHLY and CDR2 FYNNEI. V was trimmed by 6 bases and J by 7 bases, leaving 9 bases between them.